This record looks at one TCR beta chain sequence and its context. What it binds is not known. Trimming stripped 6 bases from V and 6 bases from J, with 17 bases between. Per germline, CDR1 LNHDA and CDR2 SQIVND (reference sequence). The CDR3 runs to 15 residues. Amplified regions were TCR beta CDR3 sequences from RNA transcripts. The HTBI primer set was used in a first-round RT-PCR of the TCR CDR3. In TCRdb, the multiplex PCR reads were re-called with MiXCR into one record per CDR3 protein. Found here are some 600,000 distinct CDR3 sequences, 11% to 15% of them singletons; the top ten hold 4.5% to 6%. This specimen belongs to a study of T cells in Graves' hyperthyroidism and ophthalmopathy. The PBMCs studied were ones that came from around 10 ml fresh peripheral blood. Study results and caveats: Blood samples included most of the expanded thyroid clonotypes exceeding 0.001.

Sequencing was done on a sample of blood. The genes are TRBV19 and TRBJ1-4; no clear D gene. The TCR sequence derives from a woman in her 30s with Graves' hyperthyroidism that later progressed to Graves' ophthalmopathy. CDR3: CASSPTLRWDEKLFF. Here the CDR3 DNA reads TGTGCCAGTAGCCCTACACTACGGTGGGATGAAAAACTGTTTTTT.